The source of this T cell receptor (beta chain) is a study of blood T cell repertoires in COVID-19. For the study at large: The study drew acute and convalescent COVID-19 samples from the United States, Italy and Spain. T cells, B-cell-depleted T cells, or PBMCs supplied cDNA or gDNA.

The CDR3 has 15 amino acids. The V gene end was trimmed by 2 bases and the J gene end by 5 bases; junction bases not matched to a gene: 6. The germline gives CDR1 SGHRS, CDR2 YFSETQ. Patients at the Seattle site were enrolled during active infection and followed longitudinally. Original processing methods: Amplification of reference gene primers provided the estimated nucleated cell counts. Assay: immunoSEQ multiplex PCR; the TCRdb copy retains only in-frame clones and omits some. Clone size and the V and J calls come from that table; the DNA yielded D and trimming. The table has around 210,000 clones, 84% seen once.

The rearrangement uses TRBV5-1 and TRBJ2-5, with 10 bases lining up with TRBD2. Sequenced sample: peripheral blood. This clonotype originated in a woman at least 80 years old with COVID-19, enrolled during active disease. The DNA for the CDR3 is TGCGCCAGCAGCTTAGCGGGAGGGGACGGGGAGACCCAGTACTTC. Its translation is CASSLAGGDGETQYF.